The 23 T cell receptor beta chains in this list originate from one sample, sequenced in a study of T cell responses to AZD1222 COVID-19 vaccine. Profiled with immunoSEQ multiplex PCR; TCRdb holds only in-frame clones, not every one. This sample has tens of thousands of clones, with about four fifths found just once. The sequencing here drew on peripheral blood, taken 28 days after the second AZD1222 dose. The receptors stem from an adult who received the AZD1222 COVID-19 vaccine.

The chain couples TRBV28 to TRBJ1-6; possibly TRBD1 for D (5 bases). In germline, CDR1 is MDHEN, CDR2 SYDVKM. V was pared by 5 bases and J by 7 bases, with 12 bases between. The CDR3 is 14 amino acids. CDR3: CASSETVSNSPLHF. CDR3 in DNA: TGTGCCAGCAGTGAGACAGTCTCAAATTCACCCCTCCACTTT.

This CDR3 reads CASSRRTGGVNEQFF. The DNA of the CDR3 is TGTGCCAGCAGCCGGCGGACAGGGGGTGTGAATGAGCAGTTCTTC. The V call is TRBV5-6, the J call TRBJ2-1; 10 positions agree with TRBD1. Trimming took 4 bases from V and 7 from J; bases not matched to a gene: 8. CDR3 length: 15 amino acids. Germline values: CDR1 SGHDT, CDR2 YYEEEE. The full variable domain, its missing parts supplied by reference TRBV5-6 and TRBJ2-1, is DAGVTQSPTHLIKTRGQQVTLRCSPKSGHDTVSWYQQALGQGPQFIFQYYEEEERQRGNFPDRFSGHQFPNYSSELNVNALLLGDSALYLCASSRRTGGVNEQFFGPGTRLTVL.

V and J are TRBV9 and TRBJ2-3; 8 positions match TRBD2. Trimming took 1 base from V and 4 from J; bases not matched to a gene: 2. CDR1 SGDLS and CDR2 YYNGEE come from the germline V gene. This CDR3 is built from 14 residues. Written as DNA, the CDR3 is TGTGCCAGCAGCGTACGAGCGGGAGCAGATACGCAGTATTTT. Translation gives CASSVRAGADTQYF.

The chain's CDR3 is CASSLSGGLSSGYTF. The CDR3 nucleotides read TGCGCCAGCAGCTTGAGCGGGGGGCTGAGCTCTGGCTACACCTTC. This chain links TRBV5-1 with TRBJ1-2; D perhaps matches TRBD1 (6 bases). The CDR3 is 15 amino acids. Germline V gene lookup returns CDR1 SGHRS and CDR2 YFSETQ. Trimming removed 1 base at V and 7 bases at J, with 17 bases between.

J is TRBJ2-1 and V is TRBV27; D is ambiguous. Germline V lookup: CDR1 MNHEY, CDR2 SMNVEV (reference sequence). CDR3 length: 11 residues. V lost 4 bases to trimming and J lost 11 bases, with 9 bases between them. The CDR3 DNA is TGTGCCAGCAGTTCGCCGCGGCAGCAGTTCTTC. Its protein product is CASSSPRQQFF.

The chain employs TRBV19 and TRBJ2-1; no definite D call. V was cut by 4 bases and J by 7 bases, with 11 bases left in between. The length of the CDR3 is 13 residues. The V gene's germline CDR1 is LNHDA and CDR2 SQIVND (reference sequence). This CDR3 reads CASSTNRVNEQFF. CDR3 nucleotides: TGTGCCAGTAGTACAAATAGGGTTAATGAGCAGTTCTTC.

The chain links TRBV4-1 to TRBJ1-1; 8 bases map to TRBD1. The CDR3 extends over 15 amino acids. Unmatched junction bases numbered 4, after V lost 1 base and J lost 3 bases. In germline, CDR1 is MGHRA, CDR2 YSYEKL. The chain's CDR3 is CASSQGQGADTEAFF. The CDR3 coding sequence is TGCGCCAGCAGCCAAGGCCAGGGGGCGGACACTGAAGCTTTCTTT.

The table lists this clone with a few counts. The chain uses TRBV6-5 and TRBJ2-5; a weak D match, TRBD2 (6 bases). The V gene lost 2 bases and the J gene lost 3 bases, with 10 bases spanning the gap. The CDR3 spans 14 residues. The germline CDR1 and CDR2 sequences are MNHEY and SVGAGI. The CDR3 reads CASSYRLAEETQYF. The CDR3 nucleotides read TGTGCCAGCAGTTACAGATTAGCGGAAGAGACCCAGTACTTC.

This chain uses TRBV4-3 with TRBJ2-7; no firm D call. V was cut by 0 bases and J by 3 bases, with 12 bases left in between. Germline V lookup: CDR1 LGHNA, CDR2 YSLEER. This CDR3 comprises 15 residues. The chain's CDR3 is CASSQEYRPNYEQYF. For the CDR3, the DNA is TGCGCCAGCAGCCAAGAGTACAGACCAAACTACGAGCAGTACTTC.

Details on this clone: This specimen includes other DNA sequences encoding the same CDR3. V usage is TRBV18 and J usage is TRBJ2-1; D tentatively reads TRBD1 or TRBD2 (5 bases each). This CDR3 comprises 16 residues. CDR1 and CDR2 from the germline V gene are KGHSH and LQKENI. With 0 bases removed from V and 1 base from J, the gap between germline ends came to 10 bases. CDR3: CASSPPGGSSYNEQFF. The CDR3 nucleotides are TGTGCCAGCTCACCACCTGGGGGATCATCCTACAATGAGCAGTTCTTC.

The CDR3 DNA is TGTGCCAGCAGTTTAGGGCGGGGGTTTTACGAGCAGTACTTC. Translated, it gives CASSLGRGFYEQYF. The gene calls are TRBV27 and TRBJ2-7; 7 bases line up with TRBD2. The V gene's germline CDR1 is MNHEY and CDR2 SMNVEV (reference sequence). After removal of 2 bases from V and 4 bases from J, the junction contained 5 bases not matched to a gene. CDR3 length: 14 amino acids.

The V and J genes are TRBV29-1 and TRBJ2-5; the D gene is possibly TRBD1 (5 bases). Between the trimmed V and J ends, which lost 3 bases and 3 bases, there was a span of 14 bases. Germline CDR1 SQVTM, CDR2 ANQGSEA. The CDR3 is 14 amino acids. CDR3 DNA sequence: TGCAGCGTTGAGGCCCCGACCAGGGAAGAGACCCAGTACTTC. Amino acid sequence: CSVEAPTREETQYF.

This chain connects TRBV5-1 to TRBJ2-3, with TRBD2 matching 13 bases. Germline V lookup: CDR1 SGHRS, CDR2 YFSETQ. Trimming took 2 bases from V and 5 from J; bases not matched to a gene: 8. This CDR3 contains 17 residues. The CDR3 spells CASSLTSGRAIRDTQYF. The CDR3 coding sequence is TGCGCCAGCAGCTTAACTAGCGGGAGGGCCATAAGAGATACGCAGTATTTT.

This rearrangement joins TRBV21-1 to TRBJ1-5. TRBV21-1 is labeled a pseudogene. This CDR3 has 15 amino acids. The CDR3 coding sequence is TGTGCCAGCAGCAAAGGGGCCGGGGGGAATCAGCCCCAGCATTTT. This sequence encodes CASSKGAGGNQPQHF.

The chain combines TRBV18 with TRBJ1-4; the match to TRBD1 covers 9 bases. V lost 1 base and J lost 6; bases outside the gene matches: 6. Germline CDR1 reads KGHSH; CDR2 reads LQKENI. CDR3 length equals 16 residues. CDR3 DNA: TGTGCCAGCTCACCACAGACAGGGGGTGGAGATGAAAAACTGTTTTTT. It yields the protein CASSPQTGGGDEKLFF.

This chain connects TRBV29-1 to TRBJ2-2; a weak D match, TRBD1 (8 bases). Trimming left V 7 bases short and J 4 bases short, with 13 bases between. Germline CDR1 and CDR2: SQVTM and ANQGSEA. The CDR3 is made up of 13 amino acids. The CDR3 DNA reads TGCAGCGGTAACAGGGGGGGCACCGGGGAGCTGTTTTTT. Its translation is CSGNRGGTGELFF.

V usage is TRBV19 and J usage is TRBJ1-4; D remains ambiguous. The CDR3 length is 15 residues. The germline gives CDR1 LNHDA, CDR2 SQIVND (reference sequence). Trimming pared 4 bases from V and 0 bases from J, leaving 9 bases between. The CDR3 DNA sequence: TGTGCCAGTAGTACAAGACGGTCAACTAATGAAAAACTGTTTTTT. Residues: CASSTRRSTNEKLFF.

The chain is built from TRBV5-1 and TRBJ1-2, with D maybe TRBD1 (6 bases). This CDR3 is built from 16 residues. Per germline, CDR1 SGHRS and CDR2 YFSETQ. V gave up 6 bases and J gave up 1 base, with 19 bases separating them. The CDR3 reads CASKLVPGEGNYGYTF. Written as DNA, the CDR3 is TGCGCCAGCAAATTGGTCCCAGGGGAAGGTAACTATGGCTACACCTTC.

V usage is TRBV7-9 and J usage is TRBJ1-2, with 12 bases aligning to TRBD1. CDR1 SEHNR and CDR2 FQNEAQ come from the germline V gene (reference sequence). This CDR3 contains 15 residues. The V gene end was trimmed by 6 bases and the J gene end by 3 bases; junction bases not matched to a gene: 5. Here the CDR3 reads CASSSGTGGYYGYTF. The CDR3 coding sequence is TGTGCCAGCAGTTCCGGGACAGGGGGCTACTATGGCTACACCTTC.

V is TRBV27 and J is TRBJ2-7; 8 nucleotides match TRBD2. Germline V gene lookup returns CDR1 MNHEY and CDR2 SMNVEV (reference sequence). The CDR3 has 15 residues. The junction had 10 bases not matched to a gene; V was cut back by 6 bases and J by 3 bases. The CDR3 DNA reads TGTGCCAGCAGAATTAGTAGCGGGAATGTCTACGAGCAGTACTTC. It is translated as CASRISSGNVYEQYF.

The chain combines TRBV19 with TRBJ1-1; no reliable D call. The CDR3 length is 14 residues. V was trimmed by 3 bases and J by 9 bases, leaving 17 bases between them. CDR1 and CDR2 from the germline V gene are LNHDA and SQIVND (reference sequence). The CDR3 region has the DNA TGTGCCAGTAGTATCTCAGCAGAAGGAAGTAAAGCTTTCTTT. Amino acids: CASSISAEGSKAFF. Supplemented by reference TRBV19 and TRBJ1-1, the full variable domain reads DGGITQSPKYLFRKEGQNVTLSCEQNLNHDAMYWYRQDPGQGLRLIYYSQIVNDFQKGDIAEGYSVSREKKESFPLTVTSAQKNPTAFYLCASSISAEGSKAFFGQGTRLTVV.

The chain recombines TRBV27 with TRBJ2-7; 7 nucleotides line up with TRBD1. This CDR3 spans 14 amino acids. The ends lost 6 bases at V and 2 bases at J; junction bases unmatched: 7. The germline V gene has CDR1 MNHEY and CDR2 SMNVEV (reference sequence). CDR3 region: CASRDRDSTYEQYF. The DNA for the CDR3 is TGTGCCAGCAGGGACCGGGACAGCACCTACGAGCAGTACTTC.

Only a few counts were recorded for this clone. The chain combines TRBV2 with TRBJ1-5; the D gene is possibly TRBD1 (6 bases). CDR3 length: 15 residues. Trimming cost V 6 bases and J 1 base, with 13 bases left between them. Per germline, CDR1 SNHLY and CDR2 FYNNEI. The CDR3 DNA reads TGTGCCAGCAGGGCACGACAGGCCAGCAATCAGCCCCAGCATTTT. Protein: CASRARQASNQPQHF.